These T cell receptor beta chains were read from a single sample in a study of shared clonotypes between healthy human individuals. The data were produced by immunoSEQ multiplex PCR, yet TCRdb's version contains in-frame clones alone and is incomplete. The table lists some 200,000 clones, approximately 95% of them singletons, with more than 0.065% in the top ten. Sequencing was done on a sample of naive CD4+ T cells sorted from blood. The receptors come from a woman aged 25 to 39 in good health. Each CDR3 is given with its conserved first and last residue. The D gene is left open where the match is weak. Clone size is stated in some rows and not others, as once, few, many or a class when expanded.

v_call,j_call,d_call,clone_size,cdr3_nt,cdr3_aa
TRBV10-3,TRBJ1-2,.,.,TGTGCCATCAGTGAGTTCCAGGATGGCTACACCTTC,CAISEFQDGYTF
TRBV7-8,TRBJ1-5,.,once,TGTGCCAGCAGCCGGACAGATTCTAGCAATCAGCCCCAGCATTTT,CASSRTDSSNQPQHF
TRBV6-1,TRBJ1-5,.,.,TGTGCCAGCAGTGACTCCGGCAGGGCGAATCAGCCCCAGCATTTT,CASSDSGRANQPQHF
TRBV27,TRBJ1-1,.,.,TGTGCCAGCAGTCCCCGCCCGGAGATGAACACTGAAGCTTTCTTT,CASSPRPEMNTEAFF
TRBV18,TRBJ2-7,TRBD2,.,TGTGCCAGCTCACTCGGGACTAGCGGGAGGAACGCTCGGGTCGACGAGCAGTACTTC,CASSLGTSGRNARVDEQYF
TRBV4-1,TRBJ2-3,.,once,TGCGCCAGCAGCGAAGATCACACAGATACGCAGTATTTT,CASSEDHTDTQYF
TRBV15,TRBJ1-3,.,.,TGTGCCACCAGCAGAGATAGCACGAGCTCTGGAAACACCATATATTTT,CATSRDSTSSGNTIYF
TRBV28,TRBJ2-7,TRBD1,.,TGTGCCAGCAGTGAGTACCGGGACAGTCCGGACGAGCAGTACTTC,CASSEYRDSPDEQYF
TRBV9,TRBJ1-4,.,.,TGTGCCAGCAGCGTAGGTCGGGGTTTCGGTGAAAAACTGTTTTTT,CASSVGRGFGEKLFF
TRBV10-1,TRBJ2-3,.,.,TGCGCCAGCAGTGAGTTTGGGGGACGAGATACGCAGTATTTT,CASSEFGGRDTQYF
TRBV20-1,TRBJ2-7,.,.,TGCAGTGCCAAGAGGGACTACGAGCAGTACTTC,CSAKRDYEQYF
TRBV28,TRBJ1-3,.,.,TGTGCCAGCAGACCCTCTCGGGGTGCCCTACTGGGGGGAAACACCATATATTTT,CASRPSRGALLGGNTIYF
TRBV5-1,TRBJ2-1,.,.,TGCGCCAGCAGCTTGGACAGGCGTCCTAACAATGAGCAGTTCTTC,CASSLDRRPNNEQFF
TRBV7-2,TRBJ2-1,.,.,TGTGCCAGCAGTCTGGACTTTTCTGAGCAGTTCTTC,CASSLDFSEQFF
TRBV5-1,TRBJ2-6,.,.,TGCGCCAGCAGCGGACGGATCTCCCCACCTGGGGCCAACGTCCTGACTTTC,CASSGRISPPGANVLTF
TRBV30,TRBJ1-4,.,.,TGTGCCTGGAGTACTTATAGAGCAACTAATGAAAAACTGTTTTTT,CAWSTYRATNEKLFF
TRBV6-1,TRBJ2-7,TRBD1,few,TGTGCCAGCGGCCGGACAGGGGGATCGGACGAGCAGTACTTC,CASGRTGGSDEQYF
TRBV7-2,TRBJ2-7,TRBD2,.,TGTGCCAGCAGCCCCCGGACTAGCGGGAGTCTTGGGGACGAGCAGTACTTC,CASSPRTSGSLGDEQYF
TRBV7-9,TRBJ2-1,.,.,TGTGCCAGCAGCGACCATGGCCTAATTTACAATGAGCAGTTCTTC,CASSDHGLIYNEQFF
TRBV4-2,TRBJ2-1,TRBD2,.,TGTGCCAGCAGCCAAGATCAGGCTAGCGGGAGAACGCCCGGCGACAATGAGCAGTTCTTC,CASSQDQASGRTPGDNEQFF
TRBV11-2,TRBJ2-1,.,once,TGTGCCAGCAGCTTAAATAGCGGAGACAATGAGCAGTTCTTC,CASSLNSGDNEQFF
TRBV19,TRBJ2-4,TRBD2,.,TGTGCCAGTAGTGGAGTGGGGGAGGGAAACATTCAGTACTTC,CASSGVGEGNIQYF
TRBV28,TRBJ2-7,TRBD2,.,TGTGCCAGCAGTTACAATGTGGCGGGAGCCTACGAGCAGTACTTC,CASSYNVAGAYEQYF
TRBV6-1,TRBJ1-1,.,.,TGTGCCAGCAGTGCGTCAGGACCACTGAACACTGAAGCTTTCTTT,CASSASGPLNTEAFF
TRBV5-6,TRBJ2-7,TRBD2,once,TGTGCCAGCAGCCTGACACTGGGGACTATCCCAGACGAGCAGTACTTC,CASSLTLGTIPDEQYF
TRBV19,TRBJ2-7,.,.,TGTGCCAGTAGTTCCGACGGGAGCTCCTACGAGCAGTACTTC,CASSSDGSSYEQYF
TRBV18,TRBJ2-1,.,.,TGTGCCAGCCATATATTCGACAGGAACTACAATGAGCAGTTCTTC,CASHIFDRNYNEQFF
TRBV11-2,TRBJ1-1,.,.,TGTGCCAGCAGGTTCGCCGGGTTCAACACTGAAGCTTTCTTT,CASRFAGFNTEAFF
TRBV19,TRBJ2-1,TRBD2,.,TGTGCCAGTAGTGCCTGGACTAGCGGGAGGATAAATGAGCAGTTCTTC,CASSAWTSGRINEQFF
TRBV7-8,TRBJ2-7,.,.,TGTGCCAGCAGCTTACTATTTTCGGACTACCTTTCCTACGAGCAGTACTTC,CASSLLFSDYLSYEQYF
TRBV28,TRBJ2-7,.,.,TGTGCCAGCAGAACTTCCTACGAGCAGTACTTC,CASRTSYEQYF
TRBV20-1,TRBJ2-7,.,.,TGCAGTGCTAGGGACCCGCCGGAGCAGTACTTC,CSARDPPEQYF
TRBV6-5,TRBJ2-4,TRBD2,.,TGTGCCAGCAGTTACACGAGCGGGAGGGAAGGAAACATTCAGTACTTC,CASSYTSGREGNIQYF
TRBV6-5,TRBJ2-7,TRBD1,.,TGTGCCAGCAGAAGTACAGGGGTGGGGTCCTACGAGCAGTACTTC,CASRSTGVGSYEQYF
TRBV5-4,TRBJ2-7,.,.,TGTGCCAGCAGCTTGAATCTAGCGACTACCTACGAGCAGTACTTC,CASSLNLATTYEQYF
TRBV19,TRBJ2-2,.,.,TGTGCCAGTGCCCGGGAGACCGCGAACACCGGGGAGCTGTTTTTT,CASARETANTGELFF
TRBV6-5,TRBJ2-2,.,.,TGTGCCAGCAGACTCCAAGGAAACACCGGGGAGCTGTTTTTT,CASRLQGNTGELFF
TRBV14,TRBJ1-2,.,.,TGTGCCAGCAGCCAAGATCGTCTCGGAGACTATGGCTACACCTTC,CASSQDRLGDYGYTF
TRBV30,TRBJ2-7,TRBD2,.,TGTGCCTGGAGTAGCGGGACGCGCAACGAGCAGTACTTC,CAWSSGTRNEQYF
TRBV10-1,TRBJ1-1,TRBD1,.,TGCGCCAGCAGGAAACATGGGGGGGACAGTGAAGCTTTCTTT,CASRKHGGDSEAFF